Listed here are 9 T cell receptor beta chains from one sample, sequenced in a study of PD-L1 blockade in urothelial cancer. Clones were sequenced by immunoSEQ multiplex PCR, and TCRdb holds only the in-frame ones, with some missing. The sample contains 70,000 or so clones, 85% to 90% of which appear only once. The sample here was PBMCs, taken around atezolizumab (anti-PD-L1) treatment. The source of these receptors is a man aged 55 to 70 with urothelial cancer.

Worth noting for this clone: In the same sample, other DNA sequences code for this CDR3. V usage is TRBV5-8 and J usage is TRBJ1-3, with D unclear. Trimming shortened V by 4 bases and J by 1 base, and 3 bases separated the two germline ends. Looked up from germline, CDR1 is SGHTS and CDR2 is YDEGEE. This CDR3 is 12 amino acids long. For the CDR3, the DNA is TGTGCCAGCAGCCCGTCTGGAAACACCATATATTTT. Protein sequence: CASSPSGNTIYF.

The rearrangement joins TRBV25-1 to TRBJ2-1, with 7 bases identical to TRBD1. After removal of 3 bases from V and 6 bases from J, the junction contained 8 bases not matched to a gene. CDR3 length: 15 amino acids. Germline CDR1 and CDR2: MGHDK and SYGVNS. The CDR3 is CASSEEGTAINEQFF. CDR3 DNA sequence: TGTGCCAGCAGTGAGGAAGGGACAGCTATCAATGAGCAGTTCTTC.

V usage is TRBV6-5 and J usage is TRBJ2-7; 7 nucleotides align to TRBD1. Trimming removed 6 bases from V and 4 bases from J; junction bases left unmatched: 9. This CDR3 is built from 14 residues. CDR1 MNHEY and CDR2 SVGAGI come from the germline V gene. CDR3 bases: TGTGCCAGCAGAGACACGACAGGGAATTACGAGCAGTACTTC. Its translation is CASRDTTGNYEQYF.

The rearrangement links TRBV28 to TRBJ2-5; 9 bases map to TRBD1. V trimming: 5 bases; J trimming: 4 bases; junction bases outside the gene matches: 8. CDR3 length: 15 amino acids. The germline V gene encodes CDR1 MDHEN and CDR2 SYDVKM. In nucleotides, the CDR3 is TGTGCCAGCAGTGGGGGACAGGGTGGGAGAGAGACCCAGTACTTC. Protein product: CASSGGQGGRETQYF.

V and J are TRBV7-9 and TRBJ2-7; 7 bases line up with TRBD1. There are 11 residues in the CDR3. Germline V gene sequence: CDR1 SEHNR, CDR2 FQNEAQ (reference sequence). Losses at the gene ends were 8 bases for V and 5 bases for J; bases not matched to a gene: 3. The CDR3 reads CASEGANEQYF. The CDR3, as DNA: TGTGCCAGCGAGGGGGCGAACGAGCAGTACTTC.

CDR3 region: CASSREAREAKSYGYTF. In DNA, the CDR3 is TGTGCCAGCTCACGCGAGGCCAGGGAAGCTAAATCCTATGGCTACACCTTC. J is TRBJ1-2 and V is TRBV18; TRBD1 might be the D (5 bases). Germline CDR1 KGHSH, CDR2 LQKENI. This CDR3 region has 17 residues. V lost 4 bases and J lost 4, with 22 bases in between.

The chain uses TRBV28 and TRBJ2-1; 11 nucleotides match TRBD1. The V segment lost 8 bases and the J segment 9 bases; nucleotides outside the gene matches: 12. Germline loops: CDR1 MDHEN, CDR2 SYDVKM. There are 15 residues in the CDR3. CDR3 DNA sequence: TGTGCCAGCGCTTCGGGACAGGGGGGCAGCGGTGAGCAGTTCTTC. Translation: CASASGQGGSGEQFF.

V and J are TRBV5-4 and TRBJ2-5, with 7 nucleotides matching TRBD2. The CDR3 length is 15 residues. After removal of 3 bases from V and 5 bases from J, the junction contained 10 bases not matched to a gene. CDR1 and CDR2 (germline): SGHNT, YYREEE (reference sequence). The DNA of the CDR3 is TGTGCCAGCAGCTCCCCAGCGGGGTATGGGGAGACCCAGTACTTC. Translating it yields CASSSPAGYGETQYF.

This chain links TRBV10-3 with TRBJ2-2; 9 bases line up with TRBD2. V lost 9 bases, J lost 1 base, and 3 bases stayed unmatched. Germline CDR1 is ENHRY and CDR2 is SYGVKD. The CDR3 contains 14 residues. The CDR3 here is CAISTSGNTGELFF. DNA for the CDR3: TGTGCCATTTCGACTAGCGGGAACACCGGGGAGCTGTTTTTT.